Each of the 7 T cell receptor beta chains below was sequenced from the same sample in a study of blood T cell repertoires in COVID-19. The data were produced by immunoSEQ multiplex PCR, yet TCRdb's version contains in-frame clones alone and is incomplete. The sample records approximately 70,000 clones, roughly 80% being singletons. Sequenced material: peripheral blood. These receptors all come from a man in his 60s with COVID-19, enrolled during active disease.

This clone appeared a few times. This rearrangement joins TRBV29-1 to TRBJ1-2; 10 bases line up with TRBD1. Trimming cost V 6 bases and J 4 bases; bases outside gene matches: 5. Germline V gene lookup returns CDR1 SQVTM and CDR2 ANQGSEA. The CDR3 runs 13 residues. The CDR3 DNA is TGCAGCGTAGGGGACAGGGGATTCTATGGCTACACCTTC. It is translated as CSVGDRGFYGYTF.

J is TRBJ2-3 and V is TRBV5-1, with D possibly being TRBD2 (6 bases). This CDR3 contains 14 residues. Per the germline V gene, CDR1 is SGHRS and CDR2 is YFSETQ. The ends were cut back, 7 bases at V and 6 bases at J, with 18 bases in the middle. CDR3 region: CASATGGPMDTQYF. CDR3 sequence (DNA): TGCGCCAGCGCTACTGGAGGGCCTATGGATACGCAGTATTTT.

The rearrangement uses TRBV4-2 and TRBJ1-4; possible D gene TRBD1, 5 bases. Trimming removed 4 bases from V and 4 bases from J, with 19 bases in between. Germline V gives CDR1 LGHNA, CDR2 YNFKEQ. CDR3 size: 17 residues. The DNA for the CDR3 is TGTGCCAGCAGCCGCCGCAGTCGTGCAGGGAATAATGAAAAACTGTTTTTT. Translation: CASSRRSRAGNNEKLFF.

This clone showed up just once. CDR3 bases: TGCAGCGTATCCGGGACAGGGGGCCTCGGGGAGCTGTTTTTT. Protein sequence: CSVSGTGGLGELFF. J is TRBJ2-2 and V is TRBV29-1; the match to TRBD1 covers 12 bases. Germline CDR1 and CDR2: SQVTM and ANQGSEA. With V trimmed by 6 bases and J by 7 bases, 6 bases remained unmatched. This CDR3 contains 14 residues.

The chain couples TRBV30 to TRBJ1-1; 8 bases match TRBD1. Germline V CDR1 and CDR2: GTSNPN, SVGIG (reference sequence). J gave up 2 bases and V 4 bases, and 3 bases lay outside the gene matches. This CDR3 has 13 amino acids. The CDR3 reads CAWKDRANTEAFF. In DNA, the CDR3 is TGTGCCTGGAAGGACAGGGCCAACACTGAAGCTTTCTTT.

As to this clone: One end of the junction is discordant with germline, which a read error may explain. The chain uses TRBV5-1 and TRBJ2-7; perhaps TRBD2 as D (6 bases). Germline values: CDR1 SGHRS, CDR2 YFSETQ. CDR3 size: 14 residues. This CDR3 reads CASSLDWDSFRRHF. The CDR3 DNA follows: TGCGCCAGCAGCTTAGACTGGGACTCCTTCCGGAGGCACTTC.

V usage is TRBV18 and J usage is TRBJ2-3; weak D call: TRBD2 (5 bases). Looked up from germline, CDR1 is KGHSH and CDR2 is LQKENI. Trimming took 0 bases from V and 3 from J, leaving 7 bases between them. This CDR3 region has 14 residues. CDR3 amino acids: CASSPPSGTDTQYF. CDR3 nucleotides: TGTGCCAGCTCACCACCCTCGGGGACAGATACGCAGTATTTT.